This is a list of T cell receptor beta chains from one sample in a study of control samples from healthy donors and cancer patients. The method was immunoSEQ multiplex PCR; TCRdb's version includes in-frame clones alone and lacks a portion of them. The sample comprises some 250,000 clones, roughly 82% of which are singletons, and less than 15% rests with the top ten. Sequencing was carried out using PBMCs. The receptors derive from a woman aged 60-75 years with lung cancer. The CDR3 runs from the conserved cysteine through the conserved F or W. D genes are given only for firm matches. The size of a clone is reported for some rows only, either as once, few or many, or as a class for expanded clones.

CDR3: CASSEGGLAGASVFF
DNA: TGTGCCAGCAGTGAAGGGGGGCTAGCGGGGGCCTCTGTGTTCTTC
J: TRBJ2-1
V: TRBV2
size: NA
D: TRBD2

CDR3: CASSLYSTDTQYF
DNA: TGTGCCAGCAGCCTATACTCCACAGATACGCAGTATTTT
J: TRBJ2-3
V: TRBV7-2
size: once
D: NA

CDR3: CASSPRTGGNTEAFF
DNA: TGCGCCAGCAGTCCACGGACAGGGGGGAACACTGAAGCTTTCTTT
J: TRBJ1-1
V: TRBV5-1
size: NA
D: TRBD1

CDR3: CAWSGQEINEQFF
DNA: TGTGCCTGGAGTGGACAGGAGATCAATGAGCAGTTCTTC
J: TRBJ2-1
V: TRBV30
size: NA
D: NA

CDR3: CASSQVVLAGANEQFF
DNA: TGTGCCAGCAGCCAAGTCGTGCTAGCGGGAGCCAATGAGCAGTTCTTC
J: TRBJ2-1
V: TRBV3-1/TRBV3-2
size: NA
D: TRBD2

CDR3: CAISERGSSNTGELFF
DNA: TGTGCCATCAGTGAGCGGGGCAGTTCGAACACCGGGGAGCTGTTTTTT
J: TRBJ2-2
V: TRBV10-3
size: NA
D: NA

CDR3: CASSLGTSGTYEQYF
DNA: TGCGCCAGCAGCCTAGGGACTAGCGGTACCTACGAGCAGTACTTC
J: TRBJ2-7
V: TRBV4-1
size: NA
D: TRBD2

CDR3: CASSGLRTAQRGYTF
DNA: TGTGCCAGCAGTGGGTTAAGGACAGCCCAACGGGGCTACACCTTC
J: TRBJ1-2
V: TRBV2
size: NA
D: NA

CDR3: CASSLRLAGGNEQFF
DNA: TGTGCCAGCAGCCTAAGACTAGCGGGAGGGAATGAGCAGTTCTTC
J: TRBJ2-1
V: TRBV7-3
size: NA
D: TRBD2

CDR3: CASSQNEGSTEKLFF
DNA: TGTGCCAGCAGCCAGAACGAGGGGAGTACGGAAAAACTGTTTTTT
J: TRBJ1-4
V: TRBV2
size: NA
D: NA

CDR3: CATSRRAGVSDTQYF
DNA: TGTGCCACCAGCAGAAGAGCGGGAGTATCGGATACGCAGTATTTT
J: TRBJ2-3
V: TRBV15
size: NA
D: TRBD2

CDR3: CAWVGWCTKNPEWYEQYF
DNA: TGTGCCTGGGTCGGTTGGTGTACCAAAAACCCCGAGTGGTACGAGCAGTACTTC
J: TRBJ2-7
V: TRBV30
size: NA
D: NA

CDR3: CASLDTTNEKLFF
DNA: TGTGCCAGCCTGGACACAACTAATGAAAAACTGTTTTTT
J: TRBJ1-4
V: TRBV21-1
size: few
D: NA

CDR3: CASRVGQAYEQYF
DNA: TGCGCCAGCAGGGTGGGACAGGCTTACGAGCAGTACTTC
J: TRBJ2-7
V: TRBV5-1
size: NA
D: TRBD1

CDR3: CASSPSSGNTIYF
DNA: TGTGCCAGCTCACCGTCCTCTGGAAACACCATATATTTT
J: TRBJ1-3
V: TRBV18
size: NA
D: NA

CDR3: CASSVEPLGQPQHF
DNA: TGTGCCAGCAGCGTAGAGCCCCTAGGTCAGCCCCAGCATTTT
J: TRBJ1-5
V: TRBV9
size: NA
D: NA

CDR3: CASSLGQGPSEAFF
DNA: TGTGCCAGCAGCTTAGGACAGGGCCCTTCTGAAGCTTTCTTT
J: TRBJ1-1
V: TRBV5-5
size: NA
D: TRBD1

CDR3: CASSRHQGTTNEKLFF
DNA: TGCGCCAGCAGCCGTCACCAGGGAACAACTAATGAAAAACTGTTTTTT
J: TRBJ1-4
V: TRBV4-1
size: NA
D: NA

CDR3: CASTNQRTQYF
DNA: TGTGCCAGCACTAATCAGCGGACCCAGTACTTC
J: TRBJ2-5
V: TRBV12-3/TRBV12-4
size: NA
D: NA

CDR3: CASRSDSYEQYF
DNA: TGTGCCAGCAGATCGGACTCCTACGAGCAGTACTTC
J: TRBJ2-7
V: TRBV3-1/TRBV3-2
size: NA
D: NA

CDR3: CASSYNRPYGTLHHYGYTF
DNA: TGTGCCAGCAGTTACAACCGTCCATACGGGACCCTCCACCACTATGGCTACACCTTC
J: TRBJ1-2
V: TRBV28
size: once
D: NA

CDR3: CATSRPPDDFNSPLHF
DNA: TGTGCCACCAGCAGGCCCCCGGACGACTTTAATTCACCCCTCCACTTT
J: TRBJ1-6
V: TRBV15
size: NA
D: NA

CDR3: CASSLSKSEAFF
DNA: TGTGCCAGCAGTTTAAGCAAATCTGAAGCTTTCTTT
J: TRBJ1-1
V: TRBV28
size: NA
D: NA

CDR3: CASSNVLGTTEAFF
DNA: TGTGCCAGTAGTAATGTCCTTGGGACTACTGAAGCTTTCTTT
J: TRBJ1-1
V: TRBV19
size: NA
D: NA

CDR3: CASSPTGMDQPQHF
DNA: TGTGCCAGCTCACCGACAGGGATGGACCAGCCCCAGCATTTT
J: TRBJ1-5
V: TRBV18
size: NA
D: TRBD1

CDR3: CASSGGSSDTQYF
DNA: TGTGCCAGCAGCGGCGGGAGCTCAGATACGCAGTATTTT
J: TRBJ2-3
V: TRBV28
size: once
D: TRBD2

CDR3: CASTTMGGVSNQPQHF
DNA: TGTGCCAGTACCACAATGGGGGGGGTTAGCAATCAGCCCCAGCATTTT
J: TRBJ1-5
V: TRBV19
size: NA
D: NA

CDR3: CASSPGLWELFF
DNA: TGTGCCAGCAGCCCCGGCCTTTGGGAGCTGTTTTTT
J: TRBJ2-2
V: TRBV7-6
size: NA
D: NA

CDR3: CASSTRRGGNYGYTF
DNA: TGTGCCAGCAGCACTCGACGGGGGGGGAACTATGGCTACACCTTC
J: TRBJ1-2
V: TRBV11-2
size: once
D: NA

CDR3: CASSVRLAGGGTDTQYF
DNA: TGTGCCAGCAGCGTGAGACTAGCGGGAGGGGGCACAGATACGCAGTATTTT
J: TRBJ2-3
V: TRBV9
size: NA
D: TRBD2

CDR3: CASSFRGLNEQFF
DNA: TGTGCCAGCAGCTTCCGGGGCCTTAATGAGCAGTTCTTC
J: TRBJ2-1
V: TRBV11-2
size: once
D: NA

CDR3: CASSLIPRTSGTHTGELFF
DNA: TGCGCCAGCAGCCTCATCCCCCGGACTAGCGGGACCCACACCGGGGAGCTGTTTTTT
J: TRBJ2-2
V: TRBV5-1
size: NA
D: TRBD2